The 27 T cell receptor beta chains presented below share a single source sample, sequenced in a study of cytomegalovirus exposure and HLA in healthy donors. Primers included in the PCR were 60 Vbeta and 13 Jbeta primers. Repertoires were generated with immunoSEQ multiplex PCR, while TCRdb's copy carries only in-frame clones and drops some. The sample records about 150,000 clones, about 80% being singletons. Sequenced sample: PBMCs. The receptors come from a man aged 25 to 40 in good health and CMV-seropositive.

This clone was picked up a small number of times. The V gene is TRBV7-9, the J gene TRBJ2-1; 10 bases are shared with TRBD2. Germline CDR1 and CDR2: SEHNR and FQNEAQ (reference sequence). This CDR3 is built from 17 residues. J was trimmed by 9 bases and V by 0 bases; bases with no gene match: 11. The CDR3 is CASSLALGLAGDSEQFF. The CDR3 DNA follows: TGTGCCAGCAGCTTAGCGCTGGGGCTAGCGGGAGACAGTGAGCAGTTCTTC.

The sample holds one count of this clone. CDR3 region: CASSPGGPPDTQYF. In DNA form, the CDR3 reads TGTGCCAGCTCACCAGGGGGCCCTCCAGATACGCAGTATTTT. This sequence joins TRBV18 and TRBJ2-3; D is possibly TRBD1 (6 bases). V was shortened by 2 bases and J by 4 bases, with 10 bases between the two germline ends. The CDR3 totals 14 residues. CDR1 and CDR2 from the germline V gene are KGHSH and LQKENI.

As for this clone: This is likely an artifact of a read error, given a far larger clone one base away. This sample includes further DNA sequences coding for the same CDR3. The rearrangement links TRBV28 to TRBJ1-2; D possibly corresponds to TRBD1 (6 bases). V was trimmed by 6 bases and J by 6 bases, leaving 14 bases between them. This CDR3 region has 13 residues. The germline V gene has CDR1 MDHEN and CDR2 SYDVKM. CDR3 in DNA: TGTGCCAGCAGCGTCAGGGGCGCAGATGGCTACACCTTC. This translates into CASSVRGADGYTF.

This clone was detected only a few times. The chain combines TRBV28 with TRBJ2-3; 8 positions match TRBD1. V lost 3 bases to trimming and J lost 9 bases; unmatched junction nucleotides: 11. The germline V gene encodes CDR1 MDHEN and CDR2 SYDVKM. The CDR3 extends over 15 amino acids. The CDR3 reads CASSFLAGGGETQYF. The CDR3 DNA reads as TGTGCCAGCAGTTTCCTTGCAGGGGGCGGTGAAACGCAGTATTTT.

V gene TRBV27 combines with J gene TRBJ2-5, with D uncertain. The CDR3 extends over 17 amino acids. Germline values: CDR1 MNHEY, CDR2 SMNVEV (reference sequence). Trimming left V 4 bases short and J 2 bases short, with 20 bases between. In DNA form, the CDR3 reads TGTGCCAGCAGTTCATTACGCGTCTCCCGAGGTCAAGAGACCCAGTACTTC. Translation gives CASSSLRVSRGQETQYF.

As to this clone: This same CDR3 is encoded by further DNA sequences in the sample. This chain joins TRBV6-6 and TRBJ1-2; D gene ambiguous. V lost 4 bases and J 4 bases, leaving 13 bases between the germline ends. Germline-derived CDR1 and CDR2 are MNHNY and SVGAGI (reference sequence). The CDR3 spans 14 residues. DNA of the CDR3: TGTGCCAGCAGTTTTGTCGGCGAGGGCTATGGCTACACCTTC. It translates to CASSFVGEGYGYTF.

Concerning this clone: The same CDR3 also results from other DNA sequences found in this sample. This chain links TRBV6-5 with TRBJ2-7, with 12 bases identical to TRBD2. CDR1 and CDR2 (germline): MNHEY, SVGAGI. The CDR3 is 14 residues long. Trimming cost V 2 bases and J 4 bases; bases outside gene matches: 0. Here the CDR3 reads CASSYGTSGYEQYF. CDR3 bases: TGTGCCAGCAGTTACGGGACTAGCGGGTACGAGCAGTACTTC.

The chain has TRBV5-1 and TRBJ2-7; TRBD1 matches at 7 bases. Germline CDR1 reads SGHRS; CDR2 reads YFSETQ. The length of the CDR3 is 12 residues. The V and J ends lost 5 bases and 3 bases, in that order; junction bases with no gene match: 2. CDR3 protein: CASRDRNYEQYF. The CDR3 region has the DNA TGCGCCAGCAGGGACAGGAACTACGAGCAGTACTTC.

This chain joins TRBV5-6 and TRBJ2-1; 15 bases are shared with TRBD2. The germline CDR1 and CDR2 sequences are SGHDT and YYEEEE. This CDR3 spans 19 amino acids. Germline trimming cut 4 bases from V and 3 bases from J; bases unmatched to any gene: 11. CDR3 residues: CASSRTSGRGMVGYNEQFF. In DNA form, the CDR3 reads TGTGCCAGCAGCCGGACTAGCGGGAGGGGGATGGTAGGCTACAATGAGCAGTTCTTC.

The J gene is TRBJ2-3, the V gene TRBV29-1, with 8 bases fitting TRBD1. The CDR3 extends over 15 amino acids. The V and J ends lost 6 bases and 2 bases, in that order; junction bases with no gene match: 10. Germline-derived CDR1 and CDR2 are SQVTM and ANQGSEA. The CDR3 here is CSVILDRDDTDTQYF. Written as DNA, the CDR3 is TGCAGCGTGATATTGGACAGGGATGACACAGATACGCAGTATTTT.

This chain uses TRBV6-6 with TRBJ2-2; D is undetermined. Germline V gene data show CDR1 as MNHNY and CDR2 as SVGAGI (reference sequence). Trimming removed 7 bases from V and 5 bases from J, with 5 bases in between. The CDR3 contains 11 residues. The CDR3 DNA reads TGTGCCAGCAAAACTACCGGGGAGCTGTTTTTT. Protein sequence: CASKTTGELFF.

The chain combines TRBV5-1 with TRBJ2-7; TRBD1 agrees at 12 bases. Trimming at V came to 4 bases and at J to 3 bases, leaving 5 bases not matched to a gene. CDR1 and CDR2 (germline): SGHRS, YFSETQ. This CDR3 spans 15 amino acids. The DNA of the CDR3 is TGCGCCAGCAGCCCTGGGACAGGGGGCGGCTACGAGCAGTACTTC. It is translated as CASSPGTGGGYEQYF.

The chain links TRBV6-5 to TRBJ1-1; no definite D call. This CDR3 comprises 11 residues. CDR1 and CDR2 (germline): MNHEY, SVGAGI. V was trimmed by 8 bases and J by 7 bases, leaving 11 bases between them. CDR3 nucleotide sequence: TGTGCCAGCCGGGGTCGCCGTGAAGCTTTCTTT. This translates into CASRGRREAFF.

The chain uses TRBV28 and TRBJ1-4; tentatively, D is TRBD1 (6 bases). V was trimmed by 5 bases and J by 7 bases, leaving 20 bases between them. Germline assignment: CDR1 MDHEN and CDR2 SYDVKM. This CDR3 contains 16 residues. The CDR3 here is CASSPRSTGGREKLFF. CDR3 nucleotides: TGTGCCAGCAGTCCGCGCTCGACAGGCGGGCGTGAAAAACTGTTTTTT.

About this clone itself: One end of the junction varies from germline; a read error may be responsible. Other DNA sequences in this sample translate to the same CDR3. V usage is TRBV25-1 and J usage is TRBJ1-4; D is unresolved. The germline gives CDR1 MGHDK, CDR2 SYGVNS. The CDR3 spans 12 residues. In DNA form, the CDR3 reads TGTGCCAGCAATCGAGGGTGGGAAAAGCTGTTTTTT. Its translation: CASNRGWEKLFF.

This chain connects TRBV28 to TRBJ2-5, with 7 positions matching TRBD1. Germline V lookup: CDR1 MDHEN, CDR2 SYDVKM. Trimming took 6 bases from V and 2 from J; bases not matched to a gene: 9. The CDR3 consists of 15 residues. Here the CDR3 reads CASSEKQGWQETQYF. The CDR3 region has the DNA TGTGCCAGCAGCGAAAAACAGGGGTGGCAAGAGACCCAGTACTTC.

The genes are TRBV27 and TRBJ2-7; D is possibly TRBD1 (7 bases). Germline CDR1 MNHEY, CDR2 SMNVEV (reference sequence). The V end lost 5 bases, the J end lost 7 bases, and 15 bases lay between the germline ends. This CDR3 comprises 13 residues. The CDR3 DNA follows: TGTGCCAGCAGTACGCGACAGGGAGGAGAGCAGTACTTC. Its translation: CASSTRQGGEQYF.

This chain uses TRBV4-1 with TRBJ1-5; tentatively, D is TRBD1 (6 bases). Trimming pared 1 base from V and 2 bases from J, leaving 12 bases between. Looked up from germline, CDR1 is MGHRA and CDR2 is YSYEKL. The CDR3 loop spans 16 amino acids. The CDR3 coding sequence is TGCGCCAGCAGCCAAGTTGGGGGCGCCGGCAATCAGCCCCAGCATTTT. Its protein product is CASSQVGGAGNQPQHF.

The gene calls are TRBV7-3 and TRBJ1-6; D gene unclear. The CDR3 totals 17 residues. With 1 base removed from V and 1 base from J, the gap between germline ends came to 11 bases. The V gene's germline CDR1 is SGHTA and CDR2 FQGTGA. The CDR3 reads CASSLKPEGSYNSPLHF. The CDR3 DNA is TGTGCCAGCAGCTTAAAACCGGAGGGATCCTATAATTCACCCCTCCACTTT.

The rearrangement joins TRBV11-2 to TRBJ2-1, with 8 nucleotides matching TRBD2. V dropped 1 base and J dropped 2; count of bases not matched to a gene: 4. CDR1 is SGHAT, CDR2 FQNNGV, per germline. The CDR3 spans 16 residues. In DNA form, the CDR3 reads TGTGCCAGCAGCTTAGGGACGGGACTAGCCTACAATGAGCAGTTCTTC. Protein sequence: CASSLGTGLAYNEQFF.

This chain connects TRBV6-1 to TRBJ2-5; 10 bases map to TRBD1. CDR3 length: 13 residues. Germline CDR1 and CDR2: MNHNS and SASEGT. Trimming took 6 bases from V and 4 from J; bases not matched to a gene: 2. CDR3 in DNA: TGTGCCAGCAGGAGACAGGGGGCAGAGACCCAGTACTTC. This translates into CASRRQGAETQYF.

V is TRBV7-2 and J is TRBJ2-7; 7 positions agree with TRBD1. The germline gives CDR1 SGHTA, CDR2 FQGNSA. The CDR3 covers 14 residues. Unmatched junction bases numbered 8, after V lost 5 bases and J lost 4 bases. CDR3 sequence reads: CASSPQRDSYEQYF. The CDR3 nucleotides are TGTGCCAGCAGCCCCCAAAGGGACAGTTACGAGCAGTACTTC.

The chain is built from TRBV6-5 and TRBJ2-7; 9 bases map to TRBD2. CDR1 and CDR2 from the germline V gene are MNHEY and SVGAGI. V shed 5 bases and J 6 bases; nucleotides not matched to a gene: 11. The CDR3 loop spans 15 amino acids. CDR3 in DNA: TGTGCCAGCAGTCATCTGGCGGGAGGGGGACTCGAGCAGTACTTC. Translated: CASSHLAGGGLEQYF.

The chain joins TRBV29-1 to TRBJ2-5; tentative D call: TRBD2 (6 bases). The germline gives CDR1 SQVTM, CDR2 ANQGSEA. V lost 7 bases to trimming and J lost 5 bases, with 14 bases between them. This CDR3 contains 12 residues. DNA of the CDR3: TGCAGCGCCAAACTAGCTACGGAGACCCAGTACTTC. This encodes CSAKLATETQYF.

The chain employs TRBV19 and TRBJ1-4; D remains unclear. V was cut by 3 bases and J by 7 bases, with 15 bases left in between. In germline, CDR1 is LNHDA, CDR2 SQIVND (reference sequence). The CDR3 is 15 residues long. CDR3 residues: CASSIHTGWSEKLFF. In DNA form, the CDR3 reads TGTGCCAGTAGTATCCACACTGGGTGGAGTGAAAAACTGTTTTTT.

The chain employs TRBV5-4 and TRBJ2-1, with 14 positions matching TRBD2. The CDR3 extends over 16 amino acids. Germline assignment: CDR1 SGHNT and CDR2 YYREEE (reference sequence). The V segment lost 3 bases and the J segment 3 bases; nucleotides outside the gene matches: 2. The DNA of the CDR3 is TGTGCCAGCAGCTCGGGACTAGCGGGAGACTACAATGAGCAGTTCTTC. Translated: CASSSGLAGDYNEQFF.

The chain has TRBV2 and TRBJ2-2; D is perhaps TRBD2 (5 bases). Germline CDR1 SNHLY, CDR2 FYNNEI. With 6 bases removed from V and 4 bases from J, the gap between germline ends came to 21 bases. The CDR3 sequence is 17 residues long. CDR3 nucleotides: TGTGCCAGCAGCCCTAGCACCCGAATCACTTTCACCGGGGAGCTGTTTTTT. It specifies CASSPSTRITFTGELFF.